This TCR beta chain stems from a study of T cells in Graves' hyperthyroidism and ophthalmopathy. At the level of the study: It was at initial diagnosis, before any treatment, that peripheral blood was collected.

Trimming removed 5 bases at V and 0 bases at J, with 8 bases between. The CDR3 totals 13 residues. Germline assignment: CDR1 MNHEY and CDR2 SVGEGT. Amplified TCR beta CDR3 regions derived from RNA transcripts. An initial round of RT-PCR targeting the TCR CDR3 relied on the HTBI primer set. TCRdb reprocessed the multiplex PCR reads with MiXCR, giving one entry per CDR3 protein. The data hold roughly 520,000 distinct CDR3 sequences, with around 22% observed a single time. This clonotype was counted ten times or more. Its antigen is unknown. Broader study findings: Ophthalmopathy and stable hyperthyroidism were separated by a 13 V-J model. Blood also showed most of the thyroid clonotypes that were expanded above 0.001.

Sequencing was carried out using blood. This chain connects TRBV6-2 or TRBV6-3 to TRBJ2-7; D unclear. The source of this sequence is a woman between 25 and 40 years old with Graves' ophthalmopathy. The CDR3 sequence: CASSPTLSYEQYF. CDR3 in DNA: TGTGCCAGCAGTCCCACCCTCTCCTACGAGCAGTACTTC.